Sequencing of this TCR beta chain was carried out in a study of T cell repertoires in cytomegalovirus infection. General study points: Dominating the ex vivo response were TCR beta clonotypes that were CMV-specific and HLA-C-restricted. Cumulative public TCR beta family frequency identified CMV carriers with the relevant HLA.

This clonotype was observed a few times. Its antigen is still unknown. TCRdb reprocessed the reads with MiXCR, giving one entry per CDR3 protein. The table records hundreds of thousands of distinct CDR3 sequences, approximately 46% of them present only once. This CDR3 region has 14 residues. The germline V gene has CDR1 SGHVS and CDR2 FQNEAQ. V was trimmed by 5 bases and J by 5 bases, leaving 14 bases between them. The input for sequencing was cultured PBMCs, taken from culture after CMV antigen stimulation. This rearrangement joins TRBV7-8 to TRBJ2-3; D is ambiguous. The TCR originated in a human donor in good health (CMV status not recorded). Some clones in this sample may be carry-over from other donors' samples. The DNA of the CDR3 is TGTGCCAGCAGCATCCAAACGACGGGAGATACGCAGTATTTT. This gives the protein CASSIQTTGDTQYF.